Shown below are 4 T cell receptor beta chains from a single sample sequenced in a study of blood T cell repertoires in COVID-19. TCRdb's copy holds only in-frame clones and misses some; the assay was immunoSEQ multiplex PCR. The data contain 75,000 to 90,000 clones, 88% of them seen just once; the ten biggest clones take up over 8.5%. The sequenced sample consisted of peripheral blood. All receptors derive from an elderly man with acute or convalescent COVID-19.

The chain has TRBV2 and TRBJ1-1; D is perhaps TRBD1 (6 bases). Between the trimmed V and J ends, which lost 6 bases and 6 bases, there was a span of 17 bases. The CDR3 has 14 residues. Looked up from germline, CDR1 is SNHLY and CDR2 is FYNNEI. CDR3 sequence: CASRSGGGGSEAFF. CDR3 nucleotides: TGTGCCAGCAGATCCGGCGGGGGGGGCTCTGAAGCTTTCTTT.

In DNA form, the CDR3 reads TGTGCCAGCAGCTTGGAGCGACCTATCGGCGGGGAGTTCTTC. Its protein product is CASSLERPIGGEFF. The gene calls are TRBV7-9 and TRBJ2-1; D possibly corresponds to TRBD2 (6 bases). V was clipped by 3 bases and J by 14 bases, with 20 bases between them. There are 14 residues in the CDR3. Germline V gene lookup returns CDR1 SEHNR and CDR2 FQNEAQ (reference sequence).

This clone was seen a single time. The chain couples TRBV3-1 (or the pseudogene TRBV3-2) to TRBJ1-1, with D possibly being TRBD1 (6 bases). CDR3 size: 17 residues. Germline V gives CDR1 LGHDT, CDR2 YNNKEL (reference sequence). The ends were cut back, 4 bases at V and 0 bases at J, with 18 bases in the middle. CDR3 nucleotide sequence: TGTGCCAGCAGCCTGCACGGACAGAAAACCTTGAACACTGAAGCTTTCTTT. This encodes CASSLHGQKTLNTEAFF.

The sample holds one count of this clone. The chain joins TRBV4-2 to TRBJ1-6, with 7 bases that match TRBD1. This CDR3 has 17 amino acids. V shed 3 bases and J 7 bases; nucleotides not matched to a gene: 12. Germline assignment: CDR1 LGHNA and CDR2 YNFKEQ. Here the CDR3 reads CASSHEPGQSTNSPLHF. Written as DNA, the CDR3 is TGTGCCAGCAGCCATGAACCGGGACAGTCAACAAATTCACCCCTCCACTTT.